Listed below are T cell receptor beta chains from one sample, sequenced in a study of neurological immune-mediated disorders. TCRdb reprocessed the 5' RACE reads with MiXCR, giving one entry per CDR3 protein. This sample carries tens of thousands of distinct CDR3 sequences, about 9.3% of them seen once, and the ten largest clones take about 1.8%. Sequencing used PBMCs. Receptors originate from a man aged 35-49 years in good health. The CDR3 runs from the conserved cysteine through the conserved F or W. A D gene is named only where the DNA matches it firmly. The listing skips clone size in some rows; elsewhere it reads once, few, many or a size class.

cdr3_length,clone_size,j_call,v_call,d_call,cdr3_nt,cdr3_aa
17,many,TRBJ2-7,TRBV20-1,TRBD2,TGCAGTGCTCCTACTCCGGGACTAGCGGGAGTGGGGTACGAGCAGTACTTC,CSAPTPGLAGVGYEQYF
16,-,TRBJ2-1,TRBV11-3,-,TGTGCCAGCAGCTTAGTAGCTGGGGTCGGATACAATGAGCAGTTCTTC,CASSLVAGVGYNEQFF
12,many,TRBJ2-3,TRBV5-1,-,TGCGCCAGCGCCGGCGCTTCAGATACGCAGTATTTT,CASAGASDTQYF
13,many,TRBJ1-4,TRBV20-1,TRBD1,TGCAGTGCTCCGGGACAGAATAATGAAAAACTGTTTTTT,CSAPGQNNEKLFF
11,many,TRBJ1-1,TRBV29-1,-,TGCAGCGTTGACAGGAACACTGAAGCTTTCTTT,CSVDRNTEAFF
16,many,TRBJ1-2,TRBV20-1,TRBD1,TGCAGTGCTAGAGACCTGTCGGGCAGGGGGGCCTATGGCTACACCTTC,CSARDLSGRGAYGYTF
14,few,TRBJ2-1,TRBV29-1,-,TGCAGCGTTGAGGAGGGTATTATCTACAATGAGCAGTTCTTC,CSVEEGIIYNEQFF
16,many,TRBJ2-3,TRBV9,TRBD1,TGTGCCAGCAGCGTAGATCCCCAGGGGGCTACAGATACGCAGTATTTT,CASSVDPQGATDTQYF
13,many,TRBJ1-2,TRBV5-1,-,TGCGCCAGCAGCTTGAAGTCTCAATTTGGCTACACCTTC,CASSLKSQFGYTF
14,many,TRBJ2-7,TRBV20-1,TRBD2,TGCAGTGCTTCTCCTAGCGGGATCGCCTACGAGCAGTACTTC,CSASPSGIAYEQYF
13,many,TRBJ2-1,TRBV12-3/TRBV12-4,-,TGTGCCAGCAGCCTTGGACACCTCAATGAGCAGTTCTTC,CASSLGHLNEQFF
14,few,TRBJ1-6,TRBV5-4,-,TGTGCCAGCAGGGAGGGGGGGTTTGGATCACCCCTCCACTTT,CASREGGFGSPLHF
12,many,TRBJ2-7,TRBV28,-,TGTGCCAGCAGTTTTCAGGGCGGCGAGCAGTACTTC,CASSFQGGEQYF
13,-,TRBJ2-3,TRBV6-2/TRBV6-3,-,TGTGCCAGCAGTCTCCGGGACACAGATACGCAGTATTTT,CASSLRDTDTQYF
17,few,TRBJ2-5,TRBV7-2,TRBD2,TGTGCCAGCAGCTCCTTCCCCCGGGGGGGGATAGGAGAGACCCAGTACTTC,CASSSFPRGGIGETQYF
16,-,TRBJ2-2,TRBV24-1,-,TGTGCCACCAGTGACTGGGACCACTCTTACACCGGGGAGCTGTTTTTT,CATSDWDHSYTGELFF
15,many,TRBJ2-3,TRBV20-1,TRBD2,TGCAGTGCCCCCCAAGGCGGGGGGGTTGTAGATACGCAGTATTTT,CSAPQGGGVVDTQYF
15,many,TRBJ2-3,TRBV5-1,-,TGCGCCAGCAGCTCGGGCAGGTGGGGGAGAGATACGCAGTATTTT,CASSSGRWGRDTQYF
15,many,TRBJ2-5,TRBV12-3/TRBV12-4,-,TGTGCCAGCAGTTCAACCGGGGGGCCGGCAGAGACCCAGTACTTC,CASSSTGGPAETQYF
14,many,TRBJ1-2,TRBV7-9,-,TGTGCCAGCAGCGACAGTGGGACACACTATGGCTACACCTTC,CASSDSGTHYGYTF
13,many,TRBJ2-1,TRBV24-1,-,TGTGCCACCAGTGACATAATGAGGAATGAGCAGTTCTTC,CATSDIMRNEQFF
15,few,TRBJ1-5,TRBV20-1,TRBD1,TGCAGTGCTAGGATCCCGGGACAGGGATATCAGCCCCAGCATTTT,CSARIPGQGYQPQHF
15,-,TRBJ2-7,TRBV5-1,-,TGCGCCAGCAGCTCCAACCCCCGGGCTACTGGGGAGCAGTACTTC,CASSSNPRATGEQYF
14,many,TRBJ1-1,TRBV20-1,-,TGCAGTGCCCCACCGCGAGGAGGGTACACTGAAGCTTTCTTT,CSAPPRGGYTEAFF
17,many,TRBJ2-3,TRBV5-1,-,TGCGCCAGCAGCCTTCTCGTGGTGGGGGGCACCGGAGATACGCAGTATTTT,CASSLLVVGGTGDTQYF
14,many,TRBJ2-5,TRBV12-3/TRBV12-4,TRBD2,TGTGCCAGCAGTTTCAGGGCGGGGGAAGAGACCCAGTACTTC,CASSFRAGEETQYF
14,many,TRBJ2-7,TRBV5-1,-,TGCGCCAGCAGCTTGATAGGGGACTCCTACGAGCAGTACTTC,CASSLIGDSYEQYF
15,many,TRBJ2-7,TRBV7-2,TRBD2,TGTGCCAGCACCGATTTCGGGACTAGCGTGAGGGAGCAGTACTTC,CASTDFGTSVREQYF
14,-,TRBJ2-2,TRBV29-1,TRBD1,TGCAGCGTCGTGGGGACAGAGAACACCGGGGAGCTGTTTTTT,CSVVGTENTGELFF
11,many,TRBJ2-7,TRBV20-1,-,TGCAGTGCTAGTTCTGGATACGAGCAGTACTTC,CSASSGYEQYF
13,many,TRBJ2-1,TRBV5-5,-,TGTGCCAGCAGCTTGGGCCCCCGTGGTGAGCAGTTCTTC,CASSLGPRGEQFF
15,many,TRBJ2-5,TRBV15,TRBD1,TGTGCCACCAGCAGACCCCATACAGGGGCTGGGACCCAGTACTTC,CATSRPHTGAGTQYF
15,few,TRBJ1-1,TRBV7-6,TRBD1,TGTGCCAGCAGCAGCTACAGGGGGCGCAGGACTGAAGCTTTCTTT,CASSSYRGRRTEAFF
15,many,TRBJ2-5,TRBV11-2,-,TGTGCCAGCAGCTTCCCCGTTATTACGGCAGGGACCCAGTACTTC,CASSFPVITAGTQYF
14,many,TRBJ1-3,TRBV5-6,-,TGTGCCAGCAGCTTGTTGGCAGCTGGAAACACCATATATTTT,CASSLLAAGNTIYF
14,many,TRBJ2-7,TRBV20-1,-,TGCAGTGCTGGATGGACGGGATATTCTAGCGAGCAGTACTTC,CSAGWTGYSSEQYF
13,many,TRBJ2-1,TRBV7-9,-,TGTGCCAGCACCCGACCCAGACACAATGAGCAGTTCTTC,CASTRPRHNEQFF
12,many,TRBJ1-2,TRBV5-1,-,TGCGCCAGCAGCTTAAACTCGGGGGGCTACACCTTC,CASSLNSGGYTF
13,many,TRBJ2-7,TRBV5-1,-,TGCGCCAGCAGCTTGGGAAGCGGGTACGAGCAGTACTTC,CASSLGSGYEQYF
18,many,TRBJ1-5,TRBV21-1,-,TGTGCCAGCACCCCGAGGACAGGGAGACTCTTTAGCAATCAGCCCCAGCATTTT,CASTPRTGRLFSNQPQHF
17,many,TRBJ2-1,TRBV15,TRBD2,TGTGCCACCAGCGGCCGACTAGCGGGGGGGGACTACAATGAGCAGTTCTTC,CATSGRLAGGDYNEQFF
13,many,TRBJ1-2,TRBV12-3/TRBV12-4,-,TGTGCCAGCAGGCAAGGGGAAGCATATGGCTACACCTTC,CASRQGEAYGYTF
16,few,TRBJ2-7,TRBV5-1,-,TGCGCCAGCAGCCAGGGGGGGGTCCCGAGCTCCTACGAGCAGTACTTC,CASSQGGVPSSYEQYF
15,many,TRBJ2-7,TRBV29-1,TRBD1,TGCAGCGTTGAAGGGAGGACAGGGGGCATCGACGAGCAGTACTTC,CSVEGRTGGIDEQYF
17,many,TRBJ1-5,TRBV4-1,-,TGCGCCAGCAGCAAAACGGAGACAAGGGGTGTCAATCAGCCCCAGCATTTT,CASSKTETRGVNQPQHF
13,many,TRBJ1-2,TRBV6-5,TRBD1,TGTGCCAGCAGCGGTACAGGGGTAGGTGGCTACACCTTC,CASSGTGVGGYTF
18,many,TRBJ2-3,TRBV7-6,TRBD2,TGTGCCAGCAGCTTAAGACTAGCGGGAGTGGGGTCCACAGATACGCAGTATTTT,CASSLRLAGVGSTDTQYF
14,many,TRBJ1-3,TRBV20-1,TRBD1,TGCAGTGCGCTGGGACAGCTCTCTGGAAACACCATATATTTT,CSALGQLSGNTIYF
13,few,TRBJ2-1,TRBV10-3,TRBD2,TGTGCCATCGCGGGAGGCTCCTACAATGAGCAGTTCTTC,CAIAGGSYNEQFF
15,many,TRBJ2-6,TRBV5-1,-,TGCGCCAGCAGCTTGGATGTGGCTGGGGCCAACGTCCTGACTTTC,CASSLDVAGANVLTF
15,many,TRBJ2-1,TRBV5-1,TRBD1,TGCGCCAGCAGCGGGGGGACAGGAGAGTACAATGAGCAGTTCTTC,CASSGGTGEYNEQFF
12,many,TRBJ2-2,TRBV5-1,-,TGCGCCAGCAGGGTGAACACCGGGGAGCTGTTTTTT,CASRVNTGELFF
12,many,TRBJ1-6,TRBV15,-,TGTGCCACCGGAACGGGGAATTCACCCCTCCACTTT,CATGTGNSPLHF
22,many,TRBJ2-7,TRBV12-3/TRBV12-4,TRBD2,TGTGCCAGCAGCCCTAGCGGGAGGCGCCCGTCTCAGGGATCGCCCTACGGCAACGAGCAGTACTTC,CASSPSGRRPSQGSPYGNEQYF
14,many,TRBJ2-5,TRBV18,TRBD1,TGTGCCAGCTCACCACAGGGGGCCCAAGAGACCCAGTACTTC,CASSPQGAQETQYF
13,many,TRBJ2-7,TRBV10-3,-,TGTGCCATCGGTATGCGGTTTGAGGAAGAGCAGTACTTC,CAIGMRFEEEQYF
15,many,TRBJ2-1,TRBV27,TRBD2,TGTGCCAGCAGGTTAGCGGGAGGGTCCAAGCATGAGCAGTTCTTC,CASRLAGGSKHEQFF
13,-,TRBJ2-5,TRBV10-3,-,TGTGCCATCAGTCGTCAGGAGAAAGATTCCCAGTACTTC,CAISRQEKDSQYF
14,-,TRBJ2-7,TRBV5-6,-,TGTGCCAGCCGAAGCCGGGACTCGGTCTACGAGCAGTACTTC,CASRSRDSVYEQYF